The 3 T cell receptor beta chains given below trace back to one sample, sequenced in a study of shared clonotypes between healthy human individuals. Assay: immunoSEQ multiplex PCR; the TCRdb copy retains only in-frame clones and omits some. Among millions of clones listed, roughly nine tenths were seen once. Sample: naive CD4+ T cells sorted from blood. This sample's subset: CD45RA+ positively selected. These receptors were taken from a man between 18 and 29 years old in good health.

The rearrangement links TRBV15 to TRBJ2-3; TRBD1 or TRBD2 may be the D gene (5 bases each). Germline assignment: CDR1 LNHNV and CDR2 YYDKDF (reference sequence). The CDR3 totals 15 residues. With 8 bases removed from V and 0 bases from J, the gap between germline ends came to 15 bases. Here the CDR3 reads CATGADGASTDTQYF. The DNA for the CDR3 is TGTGCCACCGGAGCCGACGGGGCCAGCACAGATACGCAGTATTTT.

The rearrangement uses TRBV5-6 and TRBJ2-7; tentatively, D is TRBD2 (5 bases). Germline-derived CDR1 and CDR2 are SGHDT and YYEEEE. Trimming removed 4 bases at V and 2 bases at J, with 7 bases between. The CDR3 spans 12 residues. CDR3 sequence: CASSERAYEQYF. The CDR3 DNA reads TGTGCCAGCAGCGAGAGGGCCTACGAGCAGTACTTC.

The sample holds a few counts of this clone. The gene calls are TRBV6-6 and TRBJ1-3; TRBD1 aligns across 7 bases. CDR1 is MNHNY and CDR2 is SVGAGI in the germline V gene (reference sequence). J was trimmed by 0 bases and V by 5 bases; bases with no gene match: 4. The CDR3 is made up of 15 amino acids. CDR3 sequence (DNA): TGTGCCAGCAGTGAGACAGGGTCCTCTGGAAACACCATATATTTT. It translates to CASSETGSSGNTIYF.